This is a list of T cell receptor beta chains from one sample in a study of T cells expressing NK-cell markers. Reanalyzing the 5' RACE reads, TCRdb keeps one entry per CDR3 protein, without DNA. With 200,000 to 300,000 distinct CDR3 sequences in the sample, the ten largest clones hold 0.3% to 0.45%. Sample: blood T cells: a sorted CD56 or NKG2C T cell subset, CD4+ or CD8+ T cells, or bulk PBMC T cells (not recorded which). Receptors originate from a man aged 18 to 29 in good health. The CDR3 runs from the conserved cysteine through the conserved F or W.

v_call	j_call	cdr3_aa
TRBV5-1	TRBJ2-1	CASSLFAGVGNEQFF
TRBV29-1	TRBJ2-3	CSVGLDRYTDTQYF
TRBV6-1	TRBJ2-3	CASSPSSSTDTQYF
TRBV7-2	TRBJ2-3	CASSSRTVLSTDTQYF
TRBV12-3/TRBV12-4	TRBJ1-2	CASSLTKRGRGQGIYGYTF
TRBV20-1	TRBJ2-3	CRARSGSPSGTDTQYF
TRBV11-2	TRBJ2-3	CASSSAASANTDTQYF
TRBV20-1	TRBJ2-1	CSARLAEVPYNEQFF
TRBV20-1	TRBJ1-5	CSARDGSDGQPQHF
TRBV7-2	TRBJ2-7	CASSPVTGQTYEQYF
TRBV11-2	TRBJ1-2	CASSSIRTGNYGYTF
TRBV6-2/TRBV6-3	TRBJ2-7	CASSIAGILAEQYF
TRBV5-1	TRBJ1-1	CASSLSRTGMTEAFF
TRBV4-2	TRBJ1-2	CASSQQVRGYTF
TRBV27	TRBJ1-2	CASSFGQRYGYTF
TRBV25-1	TRBJ2-7	CASSNRVVGEQYF